Listed below are T cell receptor beta chains from one sample, sequenced in a study of CD8 T cells in ankylosing spondylitis. Each CDR3 protein is one row after TCRdb ran MiXCR on the 5' RACE reads. The table shows more than 150,000 distinct CDR3 sequences, with 10% to 15% occurring only once. The material sequenced was blood, either unsorted or a sorted T cell fraction (not recorded which). These receptors were taken from a female donor with ankylosing spondylitis or in good health (not recorded which). CDR3s include the opening cysteine and the closing phenylalanine or tryptophan. Fields, in order: J gene, clone size, D gene, V gene, CDR3 protein, CDR3 DNA. D genes are given only for firm matches. Part of the rows lack a size; the others show once, few, many or a class for expanded clones.

TRBJ1-1 | few | - | TRBV27 | CASIGITEAFF | TGTGCCAGCATAGGGATCACTGAAGCTTTCTTT
TRBJ2-7 | - | TRBD1 | TRBV14 | CASSQGGQFGEQYF | TGTGCCAGCAGCCAAGGGGGACAGTTCGGCGAGCAGTACTTC
TRBJ2-3 | - | TRBD2 | TRBV4-3 | CASSQWGGETDTQYF | TGCGCCAGCAGCCAGTGGGGGGGAGAGACAGATACGCAGTATTTT
TRBJ1-2 | many | - | TRBV11-2 | CASSFSGDGYTF | TGTGCCAGCAGCTTCAGCGGGGATGGCTACACCTTC
TRBJ2-7 | many | - | TRBV10-3 | CAIGVPASYEQYF | TGTGCCATCGGGGTCCCGGCTTCCTACGAGCAGTACTTC
TRBJ2-5 | many | - | TRBV28 | CASSFRWTDQETQYF | TGTGCCAGCAGTTTTCGCTGGACAGACCAGGAGACCCAGTACTTC
TRBJ1-4 | - | - | TRBV7-2 | CASSLSDEFNEKLFF | TGTGCCAGCAGCTTGAGCGACGAATTTAATGAAAAACTGTTTTTT
TRBJ2-3 | - | TRBD2 | TRBV7-2 | CASSFFPSGLGQDTQYF | TGTGCCAGCAGCTTTTTTCCCTCGGGACTAGGGCAAGATACGCAGTATTTT
TRBJ1-3 | - | - | TRBV18 | CASSPQRSGNTIYF | TGTGCCAGCTCACCACAGCGCTCTGGAAACACCATATATTTT
TRBJ2-7 | many | TRBD1 | TRBV5-1 | CASSLDRGSYEQYF | TGCGCCAGCAGCTTGGACAGGGGATCCTACGAGCAGTACTTC
TRBJ1-1 | - | - | TRBV7-2 | CASSSSTANTEAFF | TGTGCCAGCAGCTCCTCTACAGCGAACACTGAAGCTTTCTTT
TRBJ2-3 | many | TRBD2 | TRBV7-8 | CASSPGLGGGADTQYF | TGTGCCAGCAGCCCCGGACTAGGTGGCGGGGCAGATACGCAGTATTTT
TRBJ1-1 | many | TRBD1 | TRBV7-8 | CASSKGQKYTEAFF | TGTGCCAGCAGCAAGGGACAGAAGTACACTGAAGCTTTCTTT